The sequence of this TCR beta chain was determined in a study of OX40 agonist ivuxolimab in advanced cancers. Looking at the study overall: Clinicians treated patients with ivuxolimab, an agonistic anti-OX40 (CD134) antibody.

Data came from immunoSEQ multiplex PCR; TCRdb stores just in-frame clones and leaves some out. This table has some 59,000 clones, around 82% appearing once. The germline V gene has CDR1 SGHTS and CDR2 YDEGEE. The CDR3 sequence is 14 residues long. Trimming removed 1 base from V and 4 bases from J; junction bases left unmatched: 2. Specimen: CD4+ or CD8+ T cells sorted from blood, collected in a trial of the OX40 agonist ivuxolimab. The rearrangement links TRBV5-8 to TRBJ1-2, with 9 positions matching TRBD1. This TCR came from an adult with an advanced solid tumor such as melanoma, head and neck, liver or kidney cancer. The DNA for the CDR3 is TGTGCCAGCAGCTTGACAGGGGGCAGCTATGGCTACACCTTC. It translates to CASSLTGGSYGYTF.